The rows below give T cell receptor beta chains drawn from one sample of a study of blood T cell repertoires in COVID-19. Assay: immunoSEQ multiplex PCR; the TCRdb copy retains only in-frame clones and omits some. The sample has 160,000 or so clones; 85% to 95% are singletons. The sequencing sample was made of peripheral blood. These receptor sequences come from a woman aged 55-75 years with COVID-19, enrolled during active disease. Each CDR3 is given with its conserved first and last residue. The order of the fields is J gene, D gene, V gene, CDR3 length, clone size, CDR3 protein, CDR3 DNA. A D gene is named only where the DNA matches it firmly. Size tells how often a clone was seen (once, few, many) or the class of an expanded clone, and some rows leave it out.

J: TRBJ1-1; D: TRBD1; V: TRBV27; length: 14; size: -; CDR3: CASVTGQGRTEAFF; DNA: TGTGCCAGCGTAACCGGACAGGGGCGCACTGAAGCTTTCTTT
J: TRBJ1-2; D: -; V: TRBV10-3; length: 12; size: few; CDR3: CAITRGAEGYTF; DNA: TGTGCCATTACCCGGGGGGCTGAAGGCTACACCTTC
J: TRBJ1-2; D: -; V: TRBV6-6; length: 18; size: -; CDR3: CASSPTTGPVLDFYGYTF; DNA: TGTGCCAGCAGTCCGACGACAGGCCCAGTATTAGACTTCTATGGCTACACCTTC
J: TRBJ1-5; D: -; V: TRBV13; length: 14; size: -; CDR3: CASSLGGVGQPQHF; DNA: TGTGCCAGCAGCTTAGGAGGGGTTGGGCAGCCCCAGCATTTT
J: TRBJ1-5; D: -; V: TRBV7-9; length: 14; size: -; CDR3: CASSLQGGRQPQHF; DNA: TGTGCCAGCAGCTTACAGGGCGGTCGGCAGCCCCAGCATTTT
J: TRBJ1-1; D: -; V: TRBV5-4; length: 15; size: -; CDR3: CASSSPTGPNTEAFF; DNA: TGTGCCAGCAGCTCCCCTACAGGACCTAACACTGAAGCTTTCTTT
J: TRBJ2-5; D: -; V: TRBV6-2/TRBV6-3; length: 15; size: -; CDR3: CASSDSWGPGETQYF; DNA: TGTGCCAGCAGCGACTCATGGGGCCCGGGCGAGACCCAGTACTTC
J: TRBJ1-1; D: TRBD1; V: TRBV6-6; length: 14; size: -; CDR3: CASRLTGLGTEAFF; DNA: TGTGCCAGCAGACTGACAGGGTTGGGAACTGAAGCTTTCTTT
J: TRBJ2-3; D: -; V: TRBV7-3; length: 13; size: -; CDR3: CASSRPEGDTQYF; DNA: TGTGCCAGCAGCCGCCCGGAGGGCGATACGCAGTATTTT
J: TRBJ1-1; D: -; V: TRBV19; length: 13; size: once; CDR3: CASSVTENTEAFF; DNA: TGTGCCAGTAGCGTCACAGAGAACACTGAAGCTTTCTTT
J: TRBJ1-2; D: TRBD1; V: TRBV30; length: 14; size: -; CDR3: CAWSALGTAIDYTF; DNA: TGTGCCTGGAGCGCGTTGGGGACAGCGATAGACTACACCTTC